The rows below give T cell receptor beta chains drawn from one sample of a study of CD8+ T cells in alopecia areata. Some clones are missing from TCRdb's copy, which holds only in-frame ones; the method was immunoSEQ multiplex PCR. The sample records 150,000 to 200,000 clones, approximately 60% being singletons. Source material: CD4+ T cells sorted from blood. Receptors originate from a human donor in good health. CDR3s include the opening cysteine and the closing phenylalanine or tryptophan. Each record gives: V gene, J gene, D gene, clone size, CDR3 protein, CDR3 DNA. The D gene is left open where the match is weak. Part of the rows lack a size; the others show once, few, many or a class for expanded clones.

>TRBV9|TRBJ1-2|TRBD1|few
CASSVAAQGAIGYTF
TGTGCCAGCAGCGTAGCTGCACAGGGGGCAATTGGCTACACCTTC
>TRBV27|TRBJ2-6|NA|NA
CASSPYRSGANVLTF
TGTGCCAGCAGTCCGTATCGCTCTGGGGCCAACGTCCTGACTTTC
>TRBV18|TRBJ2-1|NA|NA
CASSPFVRSYNEQFF
TGTGCCAGCTCACCGTTCGTCCGGTCCTACAATGAGCAGTTCTTC
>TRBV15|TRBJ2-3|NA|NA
CATGVGDPSDTQYF
TGTGCCACCGGGGTGGGCGACCCCTCGGATACGCAGTATTTT
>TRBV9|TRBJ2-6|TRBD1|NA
CASTTGTGTYVLTF
TGTGCCAGCACAACCGGGACAGGGACGTACGTCCTGACTTTC
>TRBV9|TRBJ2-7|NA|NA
CASSVVPADASEQYF
TGTGCCAGCAGCGTAGTTCCCGCTGACGCCTCCGAGCAGTACTTC
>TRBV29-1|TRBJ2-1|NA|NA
CSVASVNEQFF
TGCAGCGTTGCTTCGGTCAATGAGCAGTTCTTC
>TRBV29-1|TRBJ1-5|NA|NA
CSASQGSDQPQHF
TGCAGCGCTTCCCAGGGTAGCGATCAGCCCCAGCATTTT
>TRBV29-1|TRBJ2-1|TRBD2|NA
CSVEGAGGYEQFF
TGCAGCGTTGAAGGAGCGGGAGGATATGAGCAGTTCTTC
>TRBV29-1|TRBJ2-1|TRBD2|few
CSVEREWNEQFF
TGCAGCGTTGAGCGGGAGTGGAATGAGCAGTTCTTC
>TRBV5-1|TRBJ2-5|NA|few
CASGATGVGETQYF
TGCGCCTCGGGGGCGACAGGCGTTGGAGAGACCCAGTACTTC
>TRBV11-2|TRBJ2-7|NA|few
CASSFVVYEQYF
TGTGCCAGCAGCTTCGTTGTCTACGAGCAGTACTTC
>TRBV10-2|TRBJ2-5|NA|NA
CASTAEGTGTQYF
TGCGCCAGCACCGCCGAAGGGACTGGGACCCAGTACTTC
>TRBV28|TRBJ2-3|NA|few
CASTGGQGRSFTDTQYF
TGTGCCAGCACCGGCGGCCAAGGACGGAGCTTCACAGATACGCAGTATTTT
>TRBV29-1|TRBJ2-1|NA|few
CSVERLDIGDNEQFF
TGCAGCGTTGAACGACTGGACATTGGGGATAATGAGCAGTTCTTC
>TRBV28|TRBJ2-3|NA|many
CASSLVVNTQYF
TGTGCCAGCAGTTTAGTGGTGAATACGCAGTATTTT
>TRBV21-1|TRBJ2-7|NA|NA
CASSKGTSFDSYEQYF
TGTGCCAGCAGCAAAGGGACATCGTTTGACTCCTACGAGCAGTACTTC
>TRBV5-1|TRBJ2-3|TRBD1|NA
CASSKGQGTDTQYF
TGCGCCAGCAGCAAAGGACAGGGCACAGATACGCAGTATTTT
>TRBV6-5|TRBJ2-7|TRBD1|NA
CASSYSRDRAYEQYF
TGTGCCAGCAGTTACTCCCGGGACAGGGCTTACGAGCAGTACTTC
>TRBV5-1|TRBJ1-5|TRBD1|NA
CASSLVGGARQPQHF
TGCGCCAGCAGCTTGGTAGGGGGCGCAAGGCAGCCCCAGCATTTT
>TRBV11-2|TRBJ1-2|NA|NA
CASTTGPSYGYTF
TGTGCCAGCACGACCGGGCCTTCCTATGGCTACACCTTC
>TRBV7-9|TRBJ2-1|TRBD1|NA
CASSFLGQGNNEQFF
TGTGCCAGCAGCTTCCTCGGACAGGGGAACAATGAGCAGTTCTTC
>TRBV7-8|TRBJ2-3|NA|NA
CASSLAGGSTDTQYF
TGTGCCAGCAGCTTAGCCGGGGGCAGCACAGATACGCAGTATTTT
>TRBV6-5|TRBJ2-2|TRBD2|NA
CASSYIAGAGELFF
TGTGCCAGCAGTTACATAGCGGGTGCCGGGGAGCTGTTTTTT
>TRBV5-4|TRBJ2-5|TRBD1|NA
CASSPDRRGGETQYF
TGTGCCAGCAGCCCGGACAGGCGCGGAGGAGAGACCCAGTACTTC
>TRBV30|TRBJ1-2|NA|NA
CAWSAPPSNYGYTF
TGTGCCTGGAGTGCCCCCCCCAGCAACTATGGCTACACCTTC
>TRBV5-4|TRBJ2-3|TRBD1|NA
CASSLEDRVLDTQYF
TGTGCCAGCAGCTTGGAGGACAGGGTGTTAGATACGCAGTATTTT
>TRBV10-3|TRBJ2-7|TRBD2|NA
CAIRDLMWREGGFISYEQYF
TGTGCCATCAGGGACCTGATGTGGCGGGAGGGCGGTTTTATCTCCTACGAGCAGTACTTC
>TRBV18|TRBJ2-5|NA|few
CASSPQRGETQYF
TGTGCCAGCTCACCCCAGAGGGGGGAGACCCAGTACTTC
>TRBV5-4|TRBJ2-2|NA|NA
CASSLLGVNTGELFF
TGTGCCAGCAGCTTGCTTGGTGTCAACACCGGGGAGCTGTTTTTT
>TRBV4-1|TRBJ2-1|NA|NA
CASSQESGDIYNEQFF
TGCGCCAGCAGCCAAGAAAGCGGGGACATCTACAATGAGCAGTTCTTC
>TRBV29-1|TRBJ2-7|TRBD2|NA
CSASGLAGVEQYF
TGCAGCGCCTCGGGGCTAGCGGGAGTCGAGCAGTACTTC
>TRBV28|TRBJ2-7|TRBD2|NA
CASSSGGTEYF
TGTGCCAGCAGTTCGGGGGGGACCGAGTACTTC
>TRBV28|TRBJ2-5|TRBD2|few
CASSPLSGREETQYF
TGTGCCAGCAGTCCCCTCTCCGGGCGGGAGGAGACCCAGTACTTC
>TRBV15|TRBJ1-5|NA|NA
CATSRGGRNQPQHF
TGTGCCACCAGCAGAGGGGGCAGAAATCAGCCCCAGCATTTT
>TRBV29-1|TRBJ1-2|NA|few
CSVAQERGYGYTF
TGCAGCGTTGCTCAGGAGAGAGGTTATGGCTACACCTTC
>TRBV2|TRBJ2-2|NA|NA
CASSDRTGELFF
TGTGCCAGCAGTGACAGGACCGGGGAGCTGTTTTTT
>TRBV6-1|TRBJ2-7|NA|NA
CASSEAGSDYEQYF
TGTGCCAGCAGTGAAGCTGGGTCAGACTACGAGCAGTACTTC
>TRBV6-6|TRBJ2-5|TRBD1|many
CASSLDRVETQYF
TGTGCCAGCAGTCTCGACAGGGTTGAGACCCAGTACTTC
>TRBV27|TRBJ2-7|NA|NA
CASSLRRDDYEQYF
TGTGCCAGCAGTTTGCGACGGGATGACTACGAGCAGTACTTC